This TCR beta chain appears in the sequencing data of a study of blood T cell repertoires in COVID-19. Study details: Samples of COVID-19 (acute and convalescent) were obtained from the United States, Italy and Spain. In each case, the material was cDNA or gDNA derived from T cells, B-cell-depleted T cells, or PBMCs.

With V trimmed by 7 bases and J by 1 base, 6 bases remained unmatched. Germline values: CDR1 GTSNPN, CDR2 SVGIG (reference sequence). This CDR3 region has 16 residues. Methods used by the authors: By means of reference gene primer amplification, nucleated cell counts were estimated. Method: immunoSEQ multiplex PCR; TCRdb's copy keeps in-frame clones and lacks some. The DNA was the basis for D and trimming; V, J and clone size are from that table. The sample lists 100,000 or so clones, around 92% occurring once. The genes are TRBV30 and TRBJ2-3, with 15 bases lining up with TRBD2. The sequenced sample was peripheral blood. The TCR was taken from a man in his fifties or sixties with active COVID-19. The CDR3 protein is CALLRTSGGGTDTQYF. CDR3 sequence (DNA): TGTGCCTTGCTAAGGACTAGCGGGGGGGGCACAGATACGCAGTATTTT.